The 6 T cell receptor beta chains reported below all come from one sample, sequenced in a study of cytomegalovirus exposure and HLA in healthy donors (dated by TCRdb to about 2017). Library construction relied on the immunoSEQ multiplex PCR assay. The source is immuneACCESS, and TCRdb retained only in-frame sequences with V and J called. Part of the clones is not carried over; for the studies checked, unresolved V genes explain less than half of this, and the remainder is unexplained. The sample profile shows some 68,000 clones; more than 95% of them were found once. Roughly 2.3% of the sample is taken by the ten largest. The sequencing sample was made of PBMCs. The receptor set was obtained from a man younger than 35 in good health and CMV-seronegative.

This chain uses TRBV19 with TRBJ2-1; D possibly corresponds to TRBD1 (5 bases). The germline V and J ends were trimmed by 6 bases and 6 bases, with 15 bases remaining between them. The length of the CDR3 is 14 residues. The germline CDR1 and CDR2 sequences are LNHDA and SQIVND (reference sequence). CDR3 bases: TGTGCCAGTAGGGTGGGGCCAGACAGCAATGAGCAGTTCTTC. This gives the protein CASRVGPDSNEQFF.

This clone was observed once. This chain links TRBV9 with TRBJ2-1, with D tentatively TRBD1 (7 bases). CDR3 size: 16 residues. Germline values: CDR1 SGDLS, CDR2 YYNGEE. V lost 0 bases, J lost 3 bases, and 13 bases lay in between. In DNA form, the CDR3 reads TGTGCCAGCAGCGTAGCTAACCAGGGGGGCTACAATGAGCAGTTCTTC. It is translated as CASSVANQGGYNEQFF.

The V gene is TRBV2, the J gene TRBJ1-5; a weak D match, TRBD1 (6 bases). Trimming removed 4 bases from V and 3 bases from J, with 13 bases in between. CDR1 SNHLY and CDR2 FYNNEI come from the germline V gene. The CDR3 sequence is 15 residues long. Here the CDR3 reads CASSVQPGANQPQHF. The CDR3 DNA reads TGTGCCAGCAGTGTACAGCCAGGGGCCAATCAGCCCCAGCATTTT.

This rearrangement joins TRBV19 to TRBJ1-2; possible D gene TRBD1, 5 bases. Trimming stripped 5 bases from V and 2 bases from J, with 15 bases between. This CDR3 region has 15 residues. Germline lookup yields CDR1 LNHDA and CDR2 SQIVND (reference sequence). CDR3 residues: CASSPTGLRNYGYTF. As DNA, the CDR3 is TGTGCCAGTAGTCCCACAGGATTAAGGAACTATGGCTACACCTTC. Looking up the rest from reference TRBV19 and TRBJ1-2 gives the full variable domain: DGGITQSPKYLFRKEGQNVTLSCEQNLNHDAMYWYRQDPGQGLRLIYYSQIVNDFQKGDIAEGYSVSREKKESFPLTVTSAQKNPTAFYLCASSPTGLRNYGYTFGSGTRLTVV.

The chain couples TRBV2 to TRBJ1-4; D is ambiguous. V was trimmed by 6 bases and J by 7 bases, leaving 12 bases between them. Germline V gene lookup returns CDR1 SNHLY and CDR2 FYNNEI. The CDR3 extends over 13 amino acids. In DNA form, the CDR3 reads TGTGCCAGCAGGCGGGGAGAATCTGAAAAACTGTTTTTT. Amino acids: CASRRGESEKLFF.

The chain combines TRBV28 with TRBJ1-5, with 8 positions matching TRBD1. V was pared by 6 bases and J by 2 bases, with 3 bases of the junction left unmatched. Germline V lookup: CDR1 MDHEN, CDR2 SYDVKM. This CDR3 is built from 14 residues. In DNA, the CDR3 is TGTGCCAGCAGCCCGGGACAGGGCAATCAGCCCCAGCATTTT. Translation gives CASSPGQGNQPQHF.